This entry lists 18 T cell receptor beta chains sequenced from one sample in a study of cytotoxic CD8 clonotypes in ibrutinib-treated CLL. Sequenced by immunoSEQ multiplex PCR; TCRdb stores in-frame clones only, minus some. The sample records about 130,000 clones, around 76% being singletons. The sequencing here drew on PBMCs, taken after 24 months of ibrutinib treatment. These receptors were collected from a human donor with chronic lymphocytic leukemia.

The sample holds one count of this clone. The chain is built from TRBV6-5 and TRBJ2-3; D possibly corresponds to TRBD1 (7 bases). The CDR3 consists of 14 residues. Germline CDR1 reads MNHEY; CDR2 reads SVGAGI. V gave up 10 bases and J gave up 1 base, with 15 bases separating them. The CDR3 nucleotides read TGTGCCACCAGGGGGACTCGGGGCACAGATACGCAGTATTTT. Translated: CATRGTRGTDTQYF.

This CDR3 reads CAISESLGQPRGGYTF. CDR3 nucleotides: TGTGCCATCAGTGAGTCGTTAGGACAGCCTAGGGGGGGCTACACCTTC. The chain links TRBV10-3 to TRBJ1-2, with D perhaps TRBD1 (6 bases). Trimming took 0 bases from V and 8 from J, leaving 19 bases between them. The length of the CDR3 is 16 residues. CDR1 ENHRY and CDR2 SYGVKD come from the germline V gene.

This clone appeared a few times. The rearrangement links TRBV19 to TRBJ2-7, with 7 bases lining up with TRBD1. V lost 3 bases to trimming and J lost 0 bases; unmatched junction nucleotides: 8. This CDR3 is 16 amino acids long. The germline gives CDR1 LNHDA, CDR2 SQIVND (reference sequence). The DNA of the CDR3 is TGTGCCAGTAGTATTACCGGGACAGCGAGCTCCTACGAGCAGTACTTC. This encodes CASSITGTASSYEQYF.

The chain recombines TRBV7-2 with TRBJ2-7, with a possible D match to TRBD1 (5 bases). Germline assignment: CDR1 SGHTA and CDR2 FQGNSA. This CDR3 is built from 14 residues. Trimming cost V 3 bases and J 1 base, with 10 bases left between them. Here the CDR3 reads CASSLQGTSYEQYF. CDR3 in DNA: TGTGCCAGCAGCTTGCAGGGAACTTCCTACGAGCAGTACTTC.

The chain links TRBV7-2 to TRBJ2-4, with unresolved D. Germline V gene lookup returns CDR1 SGHTA and CDR2 FQGNSA. There are 14 residues in the CDR3. The V end lost 0 bases, the J end lost 1 base, and 4 bases lay between the germline ends. In DNA form, the CDR3 reads TGTGCCAGCAGCTTAGCGGGGGCCAAAAACATTCAGTACTTC. Its protein product is CASSLAGAKNIQYF.

V usage is TRBV19 and J usage is TRBJ1-2, with D unresolved. The ends were cut back, 7 bases at V and 1 base at J, with 16 bases in the middle. CDR1 is LNHDA, CDR2 SQIVND, per germline (reference sequence). This CDR3 contains 15 residues. The CDR3 DNA sequence: TGTGCCAGTACCCCCGGCGGCCACCTTAACTATGGCTACACCTTC. Translating gives CASTPGGHLNYGYTF.

The chain has TRBV27 and TRBJ2-1, with D hard to call. Trimming stripped 0 bases from V and 0 bases from J, with 6 bases between. Germline loops: CDR1 MNHEY, CDR2 SMNVEV (reference sequence). The CDR3 is made up of 15 amino acids. The CDR3 reads CASSLSWGSYNEQFF. The CDR3 nucleotides read TGTGCCAGCAGTTTATCTTGGGGCTCCTACAATGAGCAGTTCTTC.

This chain joins TRBV29-1 and TRBJ2-5; D unclear. V lost 4 bases and J lost 5, with 14 bases in between. The CDR3 is made up of 13 amino acids. Germline V CDR1 and CDR2: SQVTM, ANQGSEA. For the CDR3, the DNA is TGCAGCGTTGGCGGCACCGTTTGGGAGACCCAGTACTTC. Its protein is CSVGGTVWETQYF.

The rearrangement uses TRBV7-2 and TRBJ1-2, with D perhaps TRBD1 (6 bases). CDR3 length: 16 amino acids. Trimming pared 5 bases from V and 4 bases from J, leaving 20 bases between. Looked up from germline, CDR1 is SGHTA and CDR2 is FQGNSA. CDR3 nucleotide sequence: TGTGCCAGCAGCCCCTACCGGGGGGGGCGCGTCTATGGCTACACCTTC. Its protein product is CASSPYRGGRVYGYTF.

This rearrangement joins TRBV7-9 to TRBJ2-5, with 12 bases fitting TRBD2. This CDR3 comprises 15 residues. Germline CDR1 and CDR2: SEHNR and FQNEAQ (reference sequence). The J segment lost 4 bases and the V segment lost 3 bases, leaving 3 bases of the junction unmatched. The CDR3 DNA follows: TGTGCCAGCAGCTTTAGGGGACTAGCGGGAGAGACCCAGTACTTC. It encodes CASSFRGLAGETQYF.

The chain recombines TRBV30 with TRBJ1-2; D unresolved. This CDR3 has 15 residues. Germline assignment: CDR1 GTSNPN and CDR2 SVGIG (reference sequence). The V end lost 8 bases, the J end lost 4 bases, and 23 bases lay between the germline ends. The CDR3 reads CAAPHPTLGGYGYTF. In nucleotides, the CDR3 is TGTGCCGCCCCCCACCCCACTTTGGGTGGCTATGGCTACACCTTC.

The J gene is TRBJ2-3, the V gene TRBV10-3; D is unclear. Germline V gene sequence: CDR1 ENHRY, CDR2 SYGVKD. Trimming shortened V by 3 bases and J by 9 bases, and 13 bases separated the two germline ends. There are 13 residues in the CDR3. This CDR3 is CAISDSFFGTQYF. CDR3 sequence (DNA): TGTGCCATCAGTGATAGCTTTTTCGGGACGCAGTATTTT.

The V and J genes are TRBV6-6 and TRBJ2-7; 7 bases agree with TRBD1. The trim removed 6 bases at V and 2 bases at J, leaving 10 bases unmatched. This CDR3 is 15 amino acids long. Germline assignment: CDR1 MNHNY and CDR2 SVGAGI (reference sequence). Written as DNA, the CDR3 is TGTGCCAGCAGCCCACCCCGGGACAGCGCCTACGAGCAGTACTTC. Encoded protein: CASSPPRDSAYEQYF.

This chain connects TRBV10-3 to TRBJ1-4; 9 nucleotides align to TRBD1. This CDR3 spans 18 amino acids. With 9 bases clipped from V and 3 bases from J, the junction kept 17 bases outside the gene matches. The germline V gene encodes CDR1 ENHRY and CDR2 SYGVKD. The CDR3 reads CAIGSGTGPPGANEKLFF. The CDR3 DNA is TGTGCCATTGGCTCCGGGACAGGGCCCCCCGGGGCTAATGAAAAACTGTTTTTT.

The V gene is TRBV6-5, the J gene TRBJ1-4, with 7 nucleotides matching TRBD1. The germline CDR1 and CDR2 sequences are MNHEY and SVGAGI. This CDR3 spans 13 amino acids. V shed 7 bases and J 8 bases; nucleotides not matched to a gene: 7. The CDR3 DNA sequence: TGTGCCAGCACACGACAGGGCTCCGAAAAACTGTTTTTT. Protein: CASTRQGSEKLFF.

The chain carries TRBV30 and TRBJ2-1; tentative D call: TRBD2 (6 bases). Per germline, CDR1 GTSNPN and CDR2 SVGIG (reference sequence). The V gene lost 1 base and the J gene lost 8 bases, with 15 bases spanning the gap. This CDR3 has 14 residues. The CDR3 here is CAWSALPGVDEQFF. In DNA form, the CDR3 reads TGTGCCTGGAGTGCCTTACCGGGGGTGGATGAGCAGTTCTTC.

The CDR3 region is CASSLLGGQETQYF. CDR3 coding DNA: TGTGCCAGCAGTTTACTCGGTGGGCAAGAGACCCAGTACTTC. The genes are TRBV27 and TRBJ2-5, with D unclear. V was trimmed by 2 bases and J by 2 bases, leaving 9 bases between them. Germline V gene sequence: CDR1 MNHEY, CDR2 SMNVEV (reference sequence). CDR3 size: 14 residues.

The chain employs TRBV7-2 and TRBJ1-5, with D possibly being TRBD1 (5 bases). In germline, CDR1 is SGHTA, CDR2 FQGNSA. The length of the CDR3 is 15 residues. V lost 4 bases to trimming and J lost 3 bases, with 13 bases between them. The CDR3 DNA is TGTGCCAGCAGCTCTACAGGAGCTTTCAATCAGCCCCAGCATTTT. Residues: CASSSTGAFNQPQHF.